Listed below are T cell receptor beta chains from one sample, sequenced in a study of OX40 agonist ivuxolimab in advanced cancers. The method was immunoSEQ multiplex PCR; TCRdb's version includes in-frame clones alone and lacks a portion of them. The sample lists 90,000 or so clones, approximately 87% occurring once. Sequencing was performed on CD4+ or CD8+ T cells sorted from blood, taken in a trial of the OX40 agonist ivuxolimab. These TCRs come from an adult with an advanced solid tumor such as melanoma, head and neck, liver or kidney cancer. Each CDR3 is given with its conserved first and last residue. D genes are given only for firm matches. Some rows have no size entry. The others give once, few or many, or a class for an expanded clone.

V	size	D	J	CDR3	DNA
TRBV10-3	-	TRBD1	TRBJ1-1	CATDLGQGGTEAFF	TGTGCCACCGACCTCGGACAGGGAGGCACTGAAGCTTTCTTT
TRBV5-1	-	TRBD2	TRBJ2-4	CASSLGGVAGVTAKNIQYF	TGCGCCAGCAGCTTGGGAGGGGTGGCGGGAGTGACGGCCAAAAACATTCAGTACTTC
TRBV2	-	TRBD1	TRBJ1-1	CASSRDRLMNTEAFF	TGTGCCAGCAGCCGGGACAGACTAATGAACACTGAAGCTTTCTTT
TRBV15	-	TRBD1	TRBJ1-4	CATSNQGGPNEKLFF	TGTGCCACCAGCAACCAAGGGGGCCCTAATGAAAAACTGTTTTTT
TRBV18	-	-	TRBJ2-3	CASSPLEGTDTQYF	TGTGCCAGCTCACCACTGGAGGGCACAGATACGCAGTATTTT
TRBV27	few	TRBD1	TRBJ1-1	CASSADRGWETFF	TGTGCCAGCAGTGCCGACAGGGGATGGGAAACTTTCTTT
TRBV7-9	-	-	TRBJ1-5	CASSLDPQTSNQPQHF	TGTGCCAGCAGCTTAGATCCGCAGACTAGCAATCAGCCCCAGCATTTT
TRBV29-1	-	-	TRBJ2-5	CSVDRGQETQYF	TGCAGCGTTGACAGGGGCCAAGAGACCCAGTACTTC
TRBV19	-	TRBD1	TRBJ2-3	CASSIPRGRFTDTQYF	TGTGCCAGTAGTATACCTAGGGGGCGGTTCACAGATACGCAGTATTTT
TRBV19	-	-	TRBJ1-1	CASTIQGFSEAFF	TGTGCCAGTACCATCCAGGGGTTTTCTGAAGCTTTCTTT
TRBV28	-	-	TRBJ1-1	CASSFNVGGIGGTEAFF	TGTGCCAGCAGTTTTAACGTGGGGGGCATAGGGGGCACTGAAGCTTTCTTT
TRBV15	-	TRBD1	TRBJ2-5	CATSRQTGGVWETQYF	TGTGCCACCAGCAGACAGACAGGGGGCGTTTGGGAGACCCAGTACTTC
TRBV11-3	-	-	TRBJ2-5	CASSPGETQYF	TGTGCCAGCAGCCCGGGGGAGACCCAGTACTTC
TRBV30	-	-	TRBJ1-2	CAWSVQGLDGYTF	TGTGCCTGGAGTGTACAAGGGTTGGATGGCTACACCTTC
TRBV10-3	-	-	TRBJ1-4	CAISKGGDNEKLFF	TGTGCCATCAGTAAAGGGGGAGATAATGAAAAACTGTTTTTT